This T cell receptor beta chain was recorded in a study of CD8 T cells in Susac syndrome. With random hexamers, roughly 0.5 to 1 ug RNA was reverse transcribed. TCRdb reprocessed the immunoSEQ multiplex PCR reads via MiXCR and lists one record per CDR3 protein. Seen here are about 300,000 distinct CDR3 sequences, about 89% observed once, and the top ten hold under 0.2%. Germline CDR1 LGHDT, CDR2 YNNKEL (reference sequence). The CDR3 runs to 12 residues. The V and J ends lost 4 bases and 6 bases respectively, with 9 bases between them. TEMRA cells were FACS-enriched and CD8+ and CD4+ T cells negatively isolated.

The gene calls are TRBV3-1 and TRBJ1-2; D gene uncertain. The receptor was isolated from a human donor with multiple sclerosis. What was sequenced was CD8+ T cells from PBMCs. In DNA form, the CDR3 reads TGTGCCAGCAGCCGAGGTCTGGATGGCTACACCTTC. It translates to CASSRGLDGYTF.